A single sample is the source of the 14 T cell receptor beta chains below, sequenced in a study of siplizumab effects on memory and regulatory T cells. The method was immunoSEQ multiplex PCR; TCRdb's version includes in-frame clones alone and lacks a portion of them. The sample carries about 120,000 clones, approximately 92% recorded once. Specimen: CD4+ T cells sorted from blood. The source of these receptors is a human donor in good health.

The chain joins TRBV11-2 to TRBJ2-5; 11 bases line up with TRBD1. V shed 3 bases and J 4 bases; nucleotides not matched to a gene: 7. The CDR3 is 16 residues long. Germline V CDR1 and CDR2: SGHAT, FQNNGV. CDR3 sequence (DNA): TGTGCCAGCAGCTTGACGGGACAGGGGGTGGCAGAGACCCAGTACTTC. Translation: CASSLTGQGVAETQYF.

Written as DNA, the CDR3 is TGTGCCAGCAGCCCTTATGATCGGCCCTCTGCGGGAAACACCATATATTTT. Translated, it gives CASSPYDRPSAGNTIYF. The gene calls are TRBV7-8 and TRBJ1-3, with D uncertain. The ends were cut back, 5 bases at V and 4 bases at J, with 21 bases in the middle. Germline V gene lookup returns CDR1 SGHVS and CDR2 FQNEAQ. The CDR3 loop spans 17 amino acids.

The rearrangement links TRBV5-1 to TRBJ1-1, with 8 bases that match TRBD1. Per germline, CDR1 SGHRS and CDR2 YFSETQ. J gave up 3 bases and V 5 bases, and 9 bases lay outside the gene matches. This CDR3 contains 15 residues. The CDR3 reads CASSRGQGGYTEAFF. The CDR3 nucleotides are TGCGCCAGCAGTCGAGGACAGGGAGGTTACACTGAAGCTTTCTTT.

The V call is TRBV5-1, the J call TRBJ2-7; 10 bases align to TRBD2. Germline lookup yields CDR1 SGHRS and CDR2 YFSETQ. Unmatched junction bases numbered 7, after V lost 3 bases and J lost 7 bases. The CDR3 consists of 14 residues. The CDR3 loop is CASSSGTSALEQYF. CDR3 nucleotide sequence: TGCGCCAGCAGCTCCGGGACTAGCGCCTTGGAGCAGTACTTC.

The J gene is TRBJ2-7, the V gene TRBV30; D possibly corresponds to TRBD1 (5 bases). The CDR3 contains 12 residues. Trimming stripped 0 bases from V and 9 bases from J, with 12 bases between. CDR1 GTSNPN and CDR2 SVGIG come from the germline V gene (reference sequence). CDR3 DNA sequence: TGTGCCTGGAGTGTACTGGACAAGTGGCAGTACTTC. This translates into CAWSVLDKWQYF.

This chain links TRBV5-6 with TRBJ1-2; 8 bases line up with TRBD1. This CDR3 region has 14 residues. V dropped 3 bases and J dropped 5; count of bases not matched to a gene: 6. Germline loops: CDR1 SGHDT, CDR2 YYEEEE. CDR3 bases: TGTGCCAGCAGCTCCCGGGACAGGATATATGGCTACACCTTC. It specifies CASSSRDRIYGYTF.

The chain couples TRBV15 to TRBJ1-6; a weak D match, TRBD1 (5 bases). The CDR3 is 17 residues long. The V and J ends lost 0 bases and 4 bases respectively, with 13 bases between them. Per the germline V gene, CDR1 is LNHNV and CDR2 is YYDKDF (reference sequence). The CDR3 sequence: CATSRDLSDSYNSPLHF. The CDR3 coding sequence is TGTGCCACCAGCAGAGATCTTAGCGACAGTTATAATTCACCCCTCCACTTT. Together with reference TRBV15 and TRBJ1-6, the CDR3 gives the full variable domain: DAMVIQNPRYQVTQFGKPVTLSCSQTLNHNVMYWYQQKSSQAPKLLFHYYDKDFNNEADTPDNFQSRRPNTSFCFLDIRSPGLGDTAMYLCATSRDLSDSYNSPLHFGNGTRLTVT.

This CDR3 reads CSAGYEQYF. The CDR3 DNA follows: TGCAGTGCCGGCTACGAGCAGTACTTC. The chain combines TRBV20-1 with TRBJ2-7; D gene uncertain. This CDR3 region has 9 residues. Trimming took 6 bases from V and 3 from J, leaving 3 bases between them. Per germline, CDR1 DFQATT and CDR2 SNEGSKA (reference sequence).

The table lists this clone with a count of one. This chain joins TRBV5-4 and TRBJ2-3; tentative D call: TRBD2 (5 bases). Trimming took 10 bases from V and 4 from J, leaving 25 bases between them. The germline gives CDR1 SGHNT, CDR2 YYREEE (reference sequence). The CDR3 totals 16 residues. CDR3 coding DNA: TGTGCCCTCAGTGTCCTCCCCTCCCGGGAAGCAGATACGCAGTATTTT. Translating it yields CALSVLPSREADTQYF.

The chain employs TRBV4-2 and TRBJ2-1; weak D call: TRBD2 (5 bases). This CDR3 has 15 amino acids. CDR1 and CDR2 from the germline V gene are LGHNA and YNFKEQ. Between the trimmed V and J ends, which lost 0 bases and 9 bases, there was a span of 15 bases. The CDR3 coding sequence is TGTGCCAGCAGCCAAGATGCGGCGGGCCGGGGTGAGCAGTTCTTC. Its protein is CASSQDAAGRGEQFF.

The chain recombines TRBV18 with TRBJ1-4; D is undetermined. The CDR3 contains 13 residues. The germline V and J ends were trimmed by 3 bases and 6 bases, with 8 bases remaining between them. CDR1 is KGHSH, CDR2 LQKENI, per germline. CDR3 protein: CASSPRDYEKLFF. The CDR3, as DNA: TGTGCCAGCTCACCTCGGGATTATGAAAAACTGTTTTTT.

The J gene is TRBJ1-5, the V gene TRBV7-6, with D hard to call. Trimming left V 5 bases short and J 0 bases short, with 11 bases between. The CDR3 runs to 15 residues. Per germline, CDR1 SGHVS and CDR2 FNYEAQ. DNA of the CDR3: TGTGCCAGCAGCCGTACGGGCGGTAGCAATCAGCCCCAGCATTTT. It translates to CASSRTGGSNQPQHF.

This chain uses TRBV6-1 with TRBJ2-3, with D perhaps TRBD2 (5 bases). CDR3 size: 11 residues. Trimming cost V 8 bases and J 3 bases, with 6 bases left between them. Germline V CDR1 and CDR2: MNHNS, SASEGT. CDR3: CASGLTDTQYF. The CDR3 region has the DNA TGTGCCAGCGGACTTACAGATACGCAGTATTTT.

The rearrangement joins TRBV27 to TRBJ2-7; D is possibly TRBD2 (6 bases). In germline, CDR1 is MNHEY, CDR2 SMNVEV (reference sequence). The CDR3 is made up of 14 amino acids. V was clipped by 6 bases and J by 4 bases, with 16 bases between them. The CDR3 DNA is TGTGCCAGCAGCAGATCGGGAGCTCTATACGAGCAGTACTTC. Protein sequence: CASSRSGALYEQYF.